The rows below give T cell receptor beta chains drawn from one sample of a study of T cell responses to AZD1222 COVID-19 vaccine. TCRdb's copy holds only in-frame clones and misses some; the assay was immunoSEQ multiplex PCR. The table lists 150,000 or so clones, approximately 89% of them singletons. Sequencing was performed on peripheral blood, taken on day 0 of AZD1222 vaccination. Receptors were obtained from an adult in good health. Both conserved end residues are part of each CDR3. The order of the fields is CDR3 protein, CDR3 DNA, D gene, V gene, J gene, clone size. The D gene is left open where the match is weak. Size tells how often a clone was seen (once, few, many) or the class of an expanded clone, and some rows leave it out.

CASSFDPPRDSPLHF	TGTGCCAGCAGTTTCGACCCGCCTCGGGATTCACCCCTCCACTTT	NA	TRBV6-5	TRBJ1-6	NA
CASSPQGGEETQYF	TGTGCCAGCAGCCCTCAGGGCGGGGAGGAGACCCAGTACTTC	NA	TRBV7-2	TRBJ2-5	NA
CASSFSGFNEKLFF	TGTGCCAGCAGCTTCTCTGGGTTTAATGAAAAACTGTTTTTT	NA	TRBV7-6	TRBJ1-4	NA
CASSLASMAGEQYF	TGTGCCAGCAGCTTAGCCTCCATGGCGGGCGAGCAGTACTTC	NA	TRBV7-9	TRBJ2-7	NA
CATSDGSEGDTQYF	TGTGCCACCAGTGATGGGAGCGAGGGAGATACGCAGTATTTT	NA	TRBV24-1	TRBJ2-3	NA
CASRYWTGGGYTF	TGTGCCAGCCGATACTGGACAGGCGGGGGCTACACCTTC	TRBD1	TRBV6-2/TRBV6-3	TRBJ1-2	NA
CASSGQGAYEQYF	TGTGCCAGCAGCGGACAGGGGGCCTACGAGCAGTACTTC	TRBD1	TRBV2	TRBJ2-7	NA
CASSPSGTAMWEQYF	TGTGCCAGCAGCCCGTCCGGGACAGCGATGTGGGAGCAGTACTTC	TRBD1	TRBV28	TRBJ2-7	once
CASSRGSREIDTQYF	TGCGCCAGCAGCCGTGGGTCGCGGGAGATCGATACGCAGTATTTT	TRBD2	TRBV4-3	TRBJ2-3	NA
CAGARNRDPYGYTF	TGTGCCGGGGCCCGAAACAGGGACCCCTATGGCTACACCTTC	NA	TRBV5-4	TRBJ1-2	NA
CASSPDSYNEQFF	TGTGCCAGCAGCCCCGACTCATACAATGAGCAGTTCTTC	NA	TRBV5-4	TRBJ2-1	NA
CASSSGQKELFF	TGTGCCAGCAGTTCCGGACAGAAGGAACTGTTTTTT	NA	TRBV6-5	TRBJ1-4	NA
CATSRDRGGSTDTQYF	TGTGCCACCAGCAGAGATCGAGGCGGGAGCACAGATACGCAGTATTTT	NA	TRBV15	TRBJ2-3	NA
CASSEGPGTGAFRNTIYF	TGTGCCAGCAGTGAAGGACCGGGGACAGGGGCTTTTCGAAACACCATATATTTT	TRBD1	TRBV6-1	TRBJ1-3	NA
CASSRGFSGANVLTF	TGTGCCAGCAGCCGCGGTTTTTCTGGGGCCAACGTCCTGACTTTC	NA	TRBV7-2	TRBJ2-6	NA
CASSPPSGRSTGELFF	TGTGCCAGCAGTCCCCCGAGCGGGAGGTCCACCGGGGAGCTGTTTTTT	TRBD2	TRBV28	TRBJ2-2	NA
CASSPPSGLAGAYEQYF	TGTGCCAGCTCACCACCTTCCGGACTAGCGGGAGCGTACGAGCAGTACTTC	TRBD2	TRBV18	TRBJ2-7	NA
CAIRGPIGGRALEKTGELFF	TGTGCCATCCGGGGTCCCATTGGCGGGAGGGCCTTGGAGAAAACCGGGGAGCTGTTTTTT	TRBD2	TRBV10-3	TRBJ2-2	NA
CASGGDDSYEQYF	TGCGCCAGCGGGGGGGACGACTCCTACGAGCAGTACTTC	TRBD2	TRBV5-1	TRBJ2-7	NA
CASTQSPNGYTF	TGTGCCAGCACCCAAAGCCCAAATGGCTACACCTTC	NA	TRBV5-6	TRBJ1-2	NA
CASSLAAGANTGELFF	TGTGCCAGCAGCTTGGCAGCAGGGGCGAACACCGGGGAGCTGTTTTTT	NA	TRBV5-4	TRBJ2-2	NA
CASSPSGNYNEQFF	TGCGCCAGCAGCCCTAGCGGGAATTACAATGAGCAGTTCTTC	TRBD2	TRBV5-1	TRBJ2-1	many
CASSSLRGSGSSYEQYF	TGTGCCAGCAGCTCTCTCCGGGGGAGCGGGTCCTCCTACGAGCAGTACTTC	NA	TRBV11-2	TRBJ2-7	NA
CASVEGLAAYNEQFF	TGCGCCAGTGTTGAAGGGTTAGCGGCCTACAATGAGCAGTTCTTC	NA	TRBV10-2	TRBJ2-1	few
CASSLVINQPQHF	TGTGCCAGCAGTTTAGTAATAAATCAGCCCCAGCATTTT	NA	TRBV27	TRBJ1-5	NA
CASSFMGHEQFF	TGTGCCAGCAGTTTTATGGGGCATGAGCAGTTCTTC	NA	TRBV28	TRBJ2-1	NA
CSAGEGRTGELFF	TGCAGCGCCGGGGAGGGGCGCACCGGGGAGCTGTTTTTT	TRBD2	TRBV29-1	TRBJ2-2	NA
CASSELSSYEQYF	TGTGCCAGCAGTGAGTTGTCCTCCTACGAGCAGTACTTC	NA	TRBV2	TRBJ2-7	NA
CASSLGDRNTEAFF	TGTGCCAGCAGCTTAGGCGACAGGAACACTGAAGCTTTCTTT	NA	TRBV7-3	TRBJ1-1	NA
CASSDWGGVGSPLHF	TGCGCCAGCAGTGACTGGGGGGGCGTTGGTTCACCCCTCCACTTT	NA	TRBV10-2	TRBJ1-6	NA
CASSESRETQYF	TGTGCCAGCAGTGAAAGCAGAGAGACCCAGTACTTC	NA	TRBV6-1	TRBJ2-5	NA
CASSVGQGAFGYTF	TGTGCCAGCAGCGTGGGACAGGGGGCGTTTGGCTACACCTTC	TRBD1	TRBV9	TRBJ1-2	NA
CASSQGARSFEAFF	TGTGCCAGCAGCCAGGGGGCAAGATCCTTTGAAGCTTTCTTT	NA	TRBV14	TRBJ1-1	NA
CASSLQNSPLHF	TGTGCCAGCAGTTTGCAAAATTCACCCCTCCACTTT	NA	TRBV27	TRBJ1-6	NA
CASSFGTSGTYEQYF	TGTGCCAGCAGCTTCGGGACTAGCGGTACCTACGAGCAGTACTTC	TRBD2	TRBV7-8	TRBJ2-7	once
CASSQGGVIDTQYF	TGTGCCAGCAGCCAAGGTGGGGTGATAGATACGCAGTATTTT	NA	TRBV14	TRBJ2-3	NA
CASSYPTGSFYGYTF	TGTGCCAGCAGTTACCCAACCGGGAGCTTCTATGGCTACACCTTC	NA	TRBV6-5	TRBJ1-2	NA
CASSTTRQGLAGYTF	TGTGCCAGTAGTACTACCCGACAGGGTTTGGCGGGTTACACCTTC	TRBD1	TRBV19	TRBJ1-2	NA
CASSEGGFEEQYF	TGTGCCAGCAGTGAAGGGGGGTTTGAAGAGCAGTACTTC	NA	TRBV25-1	TRBJ2-7	NA
CACKGVTEAFF	TGTGCCTGCAAGGGGGTCACTGAAGCTTTCTTT	NA	TRBV28	TRBJ1-1	NA
CASSLAGQVDEQYF	TGCGCCAGCAGCTTGGCGGGACAGGTTGACGAGCAGTACTTC	TRBD1	TRBV5-1	TRBJ2-7	NA
CASKISPQETQYF	TGTGCCAGCAAAATTAGCCCTCAAGAGACCCAGTACTTC	NA	TRBV6-5	TRBJ2-5	NA